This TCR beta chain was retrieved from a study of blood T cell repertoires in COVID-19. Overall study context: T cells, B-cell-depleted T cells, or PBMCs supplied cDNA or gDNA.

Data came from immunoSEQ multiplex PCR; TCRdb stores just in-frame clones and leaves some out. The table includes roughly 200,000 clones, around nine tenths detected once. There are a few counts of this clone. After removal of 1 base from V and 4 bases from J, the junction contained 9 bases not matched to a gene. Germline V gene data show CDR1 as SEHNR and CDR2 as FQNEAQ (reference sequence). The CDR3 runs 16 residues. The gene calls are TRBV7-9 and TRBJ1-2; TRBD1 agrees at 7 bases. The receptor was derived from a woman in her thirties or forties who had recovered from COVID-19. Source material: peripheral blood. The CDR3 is CASSLEGARAVYGYTF. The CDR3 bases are TGTGCCAGCAGCTTAGAGGGGGCCAGGGCGGTCTATGGCTACACCTTC.